The 9 T cell receptor beta chains presented below share a single source sample, sequenced in a study of shared clonotypes between healthy human individuals. Profiling relied on immunoSEQ multiplex PCR, and the TCRdb table lists in-frame clones only, not all of them. The sample lists more than 400,000 clones, more than 75% occurring once. Source material: PBMCs. The receptors come from a woman between 40 and 50 years old in good health. Some clones in this sample may be carry-over from other donors' samples.

The V gene is TRBV29-1, the J gene TRBJ2-1; D might be TRBD1 (6 bases). CDR1 and CDR2 (germline): SQVTM, ANQGSEA. V lost 4 bases to trimming and J lost 8 bases, with 18 bases between them. The CDR3 consists of 14 residues. CDR3 residues: CSVVGIGGADEQFF. In nucleotides, the CDR3 is TGCAGCGTTGTAGGTATAGGGGGTGCGGATGAGCAGTTCTTC.

This clone has just a few counts. The chain uses TRBV30 and TRBJ2-3; D assignment may be TRBD1 or TRBD2 (5 bases each). Germline V lookup: CDR1 GTSNPN, CDR2 SVGIG (reference sequence). CDR3 length: 16 amino acids. The V end lost 3 bases, the J end lost 4 bases, and 20 bases lay between the germline ends. The CDR3 is CAWSLGTNALADTQYF. For the CDR3, the DNA is TGTGCCTGGAGCCTTGGGACCAACGCCCTAGCAGATACGCAGTATTTT. The full variable domain, completed using reference TRBV30 and TRBJ2-3, is SQTIHQWPATLVQPVGSPLSLECTVEGTSNPNLYWYRQAAGRGLQLLFYSVGIGQISSEVPQNLSASRPQDRQFILSSKKLLLSDSGFYLCAWSLGTNALADTQYFGPGTRLTVL.

The V and J genes are TRBV11-3 and TRBJ2-2; no definite D call. The CDR3 spans 16 residues. Per the germline V gene, CDR1 is SGHNT and CDR2 is YENEEA. V lost 5 bases, J lost 1 base, and 14 bases lay in between. The DNA of the CDR3 is TGTGCCAGCAGCGCAGCTGGTTCCTTGAACACCGGGGAGCTGTTTTTT. Its protein product is CASSAAGSLNTGELFF.

This clone was recorded only once. V is TRBV2 and J is TRBJ1-5, with 7 bases lining up with TRBD1. This CDR3 contains 15 residues. V gave up 6 bases and J gave up 0 bases; unmatched junction bases: 5. The germline V gene encodes CDR1 SNHLY and CDR2 FYNNEI. This CDR3 reads CASRTGVGSNQPQHF. CDR3 sequence (DNA): TGTGCCAGCAGAACAGGGGTAGGTAGCAATCAGCCCCAGCATTTT.

V usage is TRBV25-1 and J usage is TRBJ2-1; 7 bases fit TRBD2. The CDR3 consists of 14 residues. In germline, CDR1 is MGHDK, CDR2 SYGVNS. With 6 bases clipped from V and 5 bases from J, the junction kept 7 bases outside the gene matches. CDR3 DNA sequence: TGTGCCAGCAGGGACGGGAGGCCCAACAATGAGCAGTTCTTC. Encoded protein: CASRDGRPNNEQFF.

This sequence joins TRBV5-1 and TRBJ2-6; TRBD2 might be the D (5 bases). The CDR3 is 16 residues long. In germline, CDR1 is SGHRS, CDR2 YFSETQ. The V end lost 4 bases, the J end lost 0 bases, and 11 bases lay between the germline ends. CDR3 sequence: CASSQGRDSGANVLTF. CDR3 in DNA: TGCGCCAGCAGCCAAGGACGGGACTCTGGGGCCAACGTCCTGACTTTC.

The J gene is TRBJ1-5, the V gene TRBV27, with D perhaps TRBD1 (5 bases). The ends were cut back, 3 bases at V and 8 bases at J, with 11 bases in the middle. This CDR3 is built from 13 residues. Germline V gene data show CDR1 as MNHEY and CDR2 as SMNVEV (reference sequence). CDR3 residues: CASSFGPGEPQHF. CDR3 nucleotides: TGTGCCAGCAGTTTTGGACCGGGGGAGCCCCAGCATTTT.

This rearrangement joins TRBV5-4 to TRBJ2-5; D gene ambiguous. Germline-derived CDR1 and CDR2 are SGHNT and YYREEE (reference sequence). CDR3 length equals 12 residues. Deletions cut 5 bases from V and 0 bases from J, with 5 bases between. CDR3 sequence reads: CASSLYQETQYF. As DNA, the CDR3 is TGTGCCAGCAGTTTGTACCAAGAGACCCAGTACTTC.

This chain connects TRBV6-5 to TRBJ1-2, with 7 nucleotides matching TRBD1. This CDR3 has 14 residues. Germline V lookup: CDR1 MNHEY, CDR2 SVGAGI. The ends lost 5 bases at V and 4 bases at J; junction bases unmatched: 7. For the CDR3, the DNA is TGTGCCAGCAGTCCGGGACAGACCATCTATGGCTACACCTTC. Residues: CASSPGQTIYGYTF.